This entry concerns a single T cell receptor (beta chain). The antigen remains undetermined. This specimen belongs to a study of graft-versus-host responses after intestinal transplantation. Study at large: Transplant recipients had multivisceral, liver-intestinal, or isolated intestinal grafts. Anti-thymocyte globulin induction preceded about 3 years of tacrolimus and steroid maintenance in all recipients. Study-wide points: Early post-transplant HvG declines tracked with peak circulating GvH clone levels. Among recipient marrow samples, GvH clones were found; some appeared first in ileum or blood.

The assay was immunoSEQ multiplex PCR, and TCRdb's table has in-frame clones only and misses some. The repertoire holds around 100,000 clones, 90% to 95% seen once, with 1.2% in the top ten. CDR3 length equals 12 residues. Germline V gene data show CDR1 as SEHNR and CDR2 as FQNEAQ (reference sequence). The origin of this receptor is a human donor who was the organ donor for an intestinal transplant. Sequenced here: unstimulated CD8+ T cells sorted from spleen or lymph node cells, sampled before transplant. The chain uses TRBV7-9 and TRBJ2-2; TRBD2 might be the D (5 bases). CDR3 residues: CAPQRYTGELFF. The CDR3 DNA sequence: TGTGCTCCCCAGCGGTACACCGGGGAGCTGTTTTTT. Together with reference TRBV7-9 and TRBJ2-2, the CDR3 gives the full variable domain: DTGVSQNPRHKITKRGQNVTFRCDPISEHNRLYWYRQTLGQGPEFLTYFQNEAQLEKSRLLSDRFSAERPKGSFSTLEIQRTEQGDSAMYLCAPQRYTGELFFGEGSRLTVL.